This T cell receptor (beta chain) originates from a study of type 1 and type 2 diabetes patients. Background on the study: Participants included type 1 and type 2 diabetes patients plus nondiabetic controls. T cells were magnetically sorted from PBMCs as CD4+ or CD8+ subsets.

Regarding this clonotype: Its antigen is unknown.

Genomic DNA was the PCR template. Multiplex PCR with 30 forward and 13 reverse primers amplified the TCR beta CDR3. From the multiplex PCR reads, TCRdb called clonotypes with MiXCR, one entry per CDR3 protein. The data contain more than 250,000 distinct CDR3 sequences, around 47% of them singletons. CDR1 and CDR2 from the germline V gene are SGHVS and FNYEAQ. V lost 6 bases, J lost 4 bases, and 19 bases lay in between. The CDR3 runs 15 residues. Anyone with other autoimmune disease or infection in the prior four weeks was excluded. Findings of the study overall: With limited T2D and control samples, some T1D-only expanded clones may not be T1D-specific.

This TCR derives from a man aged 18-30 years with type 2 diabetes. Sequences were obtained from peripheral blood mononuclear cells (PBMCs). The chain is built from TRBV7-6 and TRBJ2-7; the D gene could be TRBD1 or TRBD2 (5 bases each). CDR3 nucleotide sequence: TGTGCCAGCAGTGTAGCCACGGGACGGCGGTACGAGCAGTACTTC. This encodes CASSVATGRRYEQYF.